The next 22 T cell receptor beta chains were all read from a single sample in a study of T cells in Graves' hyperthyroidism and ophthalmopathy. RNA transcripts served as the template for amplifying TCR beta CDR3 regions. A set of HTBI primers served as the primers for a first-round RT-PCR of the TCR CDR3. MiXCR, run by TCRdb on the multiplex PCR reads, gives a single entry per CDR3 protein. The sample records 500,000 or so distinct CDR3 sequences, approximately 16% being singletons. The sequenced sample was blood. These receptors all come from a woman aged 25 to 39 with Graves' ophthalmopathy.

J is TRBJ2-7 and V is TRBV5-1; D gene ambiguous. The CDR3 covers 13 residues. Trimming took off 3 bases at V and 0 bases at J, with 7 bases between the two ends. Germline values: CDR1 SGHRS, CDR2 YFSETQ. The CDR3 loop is CASSYALSYEQYF. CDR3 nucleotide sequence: TGCGCCAGCAGCTACGCGCTCTCCTACGAGCAGTACTTC.

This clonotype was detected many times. CDR3 bases: TGCGCCAGCAGCCCGGGAATTTACAATGAGCAGTTCTTC. Residues: CASSPGIYNEQFF. The rearrangement links TRBV5-1 to TRBJ2-1; a weak D match, TRBD2 (5 bases). The CDR3 consists of 13 residues. CDR1 and CDR2 from the germline V gene are SGHRS and YFSETQ. Trimming left V 4 bases short and J 4 bases short, with 9 bases between.

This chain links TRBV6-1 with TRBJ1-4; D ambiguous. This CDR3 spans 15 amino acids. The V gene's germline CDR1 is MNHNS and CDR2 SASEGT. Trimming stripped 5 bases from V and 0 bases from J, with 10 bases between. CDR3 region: CASSYYSATNEKLFF. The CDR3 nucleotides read TGTGCCAGCAGTTATTACAGCGCAACTAATGAAAAACTGTTTTTT.

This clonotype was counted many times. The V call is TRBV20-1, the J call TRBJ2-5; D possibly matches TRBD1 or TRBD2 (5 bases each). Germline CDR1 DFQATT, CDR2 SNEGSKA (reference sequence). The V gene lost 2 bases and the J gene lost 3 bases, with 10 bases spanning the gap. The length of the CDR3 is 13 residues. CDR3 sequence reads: CSARRDAEETQYF. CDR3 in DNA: TGCAGTGCTAGACGGGACGCCGAAGAGACCCAGTACTTC.

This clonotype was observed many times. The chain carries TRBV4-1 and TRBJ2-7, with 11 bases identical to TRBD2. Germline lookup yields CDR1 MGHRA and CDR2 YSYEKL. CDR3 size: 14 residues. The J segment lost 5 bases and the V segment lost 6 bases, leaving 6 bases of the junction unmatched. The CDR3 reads CASRPLAGVHEQYF. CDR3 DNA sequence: TGCGCCAGCAGGCCACTAGCGGGAGTCCACGAGCAGTACTTC.

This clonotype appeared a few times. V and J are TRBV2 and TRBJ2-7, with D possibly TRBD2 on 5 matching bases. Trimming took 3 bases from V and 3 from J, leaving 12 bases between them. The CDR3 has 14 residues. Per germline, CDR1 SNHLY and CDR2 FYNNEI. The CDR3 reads CASSDLRANYEQYF. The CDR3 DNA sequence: TGTGCCAGCAGTGATCTGCGGGCCAACTACGAGCAGTACTTC.

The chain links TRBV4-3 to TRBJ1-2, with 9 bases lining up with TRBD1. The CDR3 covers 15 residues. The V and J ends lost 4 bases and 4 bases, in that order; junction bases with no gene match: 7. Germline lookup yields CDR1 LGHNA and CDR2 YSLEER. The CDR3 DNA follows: TGCGCCAGCAGCCTAGGGACAGGGAATGGCTATGGCTACACCTTC. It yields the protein CASSLGTGNGYGYTF.

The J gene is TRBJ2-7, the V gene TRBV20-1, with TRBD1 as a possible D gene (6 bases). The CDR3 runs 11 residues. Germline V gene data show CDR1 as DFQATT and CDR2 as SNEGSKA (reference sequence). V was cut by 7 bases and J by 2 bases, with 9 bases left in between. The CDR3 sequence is CSVTGTYEQYF. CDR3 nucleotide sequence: TGCAGTGTTACAGGGACCTACGAGCAGTACTTC.

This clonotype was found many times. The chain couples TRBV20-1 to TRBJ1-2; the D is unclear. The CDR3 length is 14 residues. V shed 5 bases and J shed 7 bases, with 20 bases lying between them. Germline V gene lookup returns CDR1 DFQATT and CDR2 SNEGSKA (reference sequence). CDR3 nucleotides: TGCAGTGCTGTTGAGTGGGTTCGGAGGCGTGGCTACACCTTC. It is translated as CSAVEWVRRRGYTF.

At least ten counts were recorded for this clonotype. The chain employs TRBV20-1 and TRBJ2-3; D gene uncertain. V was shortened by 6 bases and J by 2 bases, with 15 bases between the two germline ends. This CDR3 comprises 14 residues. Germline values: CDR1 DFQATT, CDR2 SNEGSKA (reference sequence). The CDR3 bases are TGCAGTGCCATTCCACTCAGAAACACAGATACGCAGTATTTT. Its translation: CSAIPLRNTDTQYF.

The chain's CDR3 is CASSRGTSGRGNEQFF. CDR3 DNA sequence: TGTGCCAGCAGCCGTGGGACTAGCGGGAGAGGCAATGAGCAGTTCTTC. The V gene is TRBV7-2, the J gene TRBJ2-1, with TRBD2 matching over 14 bases. CDR3 size: 16 residues. The J segment lost 6 bases and the V segment lost 5 bases, leaving 6 bases of the junction unmatched. Germline V CDR1 and CDR2: SGHTA, FQGNSA.

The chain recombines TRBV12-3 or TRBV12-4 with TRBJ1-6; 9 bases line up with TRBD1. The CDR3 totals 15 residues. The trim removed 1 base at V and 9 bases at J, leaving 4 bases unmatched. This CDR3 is CASSLGGQGLSPLHF. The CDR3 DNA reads TGTGCCAGCAGTTTAGGGGGACAGGGACTTTCACCCCTCCACTTT.

CDR3 in amino acids: CASTIPLAHTQYF. The DNA of the CDR3 is TGTGCCAGCACCATACCCCTAGCACATACGCAGTATTTT. The rearrangement links TRBV28 to TRBJ2-3; possible D gene TRBD2, 5 bases. Trimming stripped 7 bases from V and 7 bases from J, with 15 bases between. The CDR3 length is 13 residues. Germline CDR1 and CDR2: MDHEN and SYDVKM.

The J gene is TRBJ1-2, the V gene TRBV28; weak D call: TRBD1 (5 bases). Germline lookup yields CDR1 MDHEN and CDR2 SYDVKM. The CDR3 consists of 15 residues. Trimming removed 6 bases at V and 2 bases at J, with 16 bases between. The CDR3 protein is CASRSRQYTNYGYTF. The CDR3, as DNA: TGTGCCAGCAGATCTAGACAGTATACAAACTATGGCTACACCTTC.

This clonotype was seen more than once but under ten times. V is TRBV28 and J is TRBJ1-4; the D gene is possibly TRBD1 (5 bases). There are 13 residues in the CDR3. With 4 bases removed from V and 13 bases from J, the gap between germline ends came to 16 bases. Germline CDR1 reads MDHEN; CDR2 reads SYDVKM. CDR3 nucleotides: TGTGCCAGCAGTTCAGGGTCCTTCCCTATACTGTTTTTT. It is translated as CASSSGSFPILFF.

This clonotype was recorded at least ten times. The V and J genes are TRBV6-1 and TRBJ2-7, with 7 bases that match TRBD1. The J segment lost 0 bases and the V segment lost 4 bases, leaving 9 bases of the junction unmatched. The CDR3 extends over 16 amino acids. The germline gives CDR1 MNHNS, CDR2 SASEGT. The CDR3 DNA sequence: TGTGCCAGCAGTGGACGGACAGGTATTCGCTCCTACGAGCAGTACTTC. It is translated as CASSGRTGIRSYEQYF.

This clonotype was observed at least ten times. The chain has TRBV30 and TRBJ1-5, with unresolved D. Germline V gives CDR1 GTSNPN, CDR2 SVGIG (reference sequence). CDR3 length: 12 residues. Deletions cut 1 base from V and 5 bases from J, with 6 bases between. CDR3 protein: CAWSAKDQPQHF. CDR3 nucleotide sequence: TGTGCCTGGAGTGCGAAGGATCAGCCCCAGCATTTT.

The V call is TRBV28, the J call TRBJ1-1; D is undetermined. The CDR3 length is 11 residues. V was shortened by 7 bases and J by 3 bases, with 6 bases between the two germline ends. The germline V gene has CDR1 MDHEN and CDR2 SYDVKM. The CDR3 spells CASTTDTEAFF. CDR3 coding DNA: TGTGCCAGCACGACGGACACTGAAGCTTTCTTT.

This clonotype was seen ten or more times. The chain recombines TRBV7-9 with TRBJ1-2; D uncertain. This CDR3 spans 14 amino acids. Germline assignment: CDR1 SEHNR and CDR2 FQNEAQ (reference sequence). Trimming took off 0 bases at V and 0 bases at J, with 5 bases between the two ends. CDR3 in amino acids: CASSLAQPNYGYTF. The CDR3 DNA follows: TGTGCCAGCAGCTTAGCACAGCCTAACTATGGCTACACCTTC.

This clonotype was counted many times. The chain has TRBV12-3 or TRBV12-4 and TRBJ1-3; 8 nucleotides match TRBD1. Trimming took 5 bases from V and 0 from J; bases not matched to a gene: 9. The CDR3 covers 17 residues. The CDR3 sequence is CASSGTGGRSSGNTIYF. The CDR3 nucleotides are TGTGCCAGCAGTGGTACAGGGGGACGAAGCTCTGGAAACACCATATATTTT.

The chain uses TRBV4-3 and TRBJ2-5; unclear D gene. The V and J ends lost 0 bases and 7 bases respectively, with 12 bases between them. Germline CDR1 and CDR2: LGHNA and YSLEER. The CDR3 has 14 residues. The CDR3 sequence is CASSQDDIKGTQYF. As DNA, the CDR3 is TGCGCCAGCAGCCAAGACGACATCAAGGGGACCCAGTACTTC.

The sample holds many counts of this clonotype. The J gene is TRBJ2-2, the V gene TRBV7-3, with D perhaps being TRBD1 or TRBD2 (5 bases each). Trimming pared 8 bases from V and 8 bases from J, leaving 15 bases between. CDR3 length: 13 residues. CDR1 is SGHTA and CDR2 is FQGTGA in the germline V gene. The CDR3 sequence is CASGPWGSGELFF. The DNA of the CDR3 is TGTGCCAGCGGCCCTTGGGGGTCGGGGGAGCTGTTTTTT.